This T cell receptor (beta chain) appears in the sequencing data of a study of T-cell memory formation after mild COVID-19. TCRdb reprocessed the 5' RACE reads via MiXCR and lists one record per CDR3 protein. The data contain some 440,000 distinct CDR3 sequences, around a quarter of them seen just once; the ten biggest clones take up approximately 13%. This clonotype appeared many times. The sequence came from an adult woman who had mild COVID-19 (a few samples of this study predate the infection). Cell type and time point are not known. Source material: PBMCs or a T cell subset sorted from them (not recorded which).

CDR3 amino acids: CASSSGRVFNEQFF. The CDR3 DNA reads as TGTGCCAGTAGTAGCGGGAGGGTATTCAATGAGCAGTTCTTC. The V and J genes are TRBV19 and TRBJ2-1; TRBD2 aligns across 9 bases. Trimming removed 4 bases from V and 6 bases from J; junction bases left unmatched: 4. CDR1 and CDR2 (germline): LNHDA, SQIVND (reference sequence). The CDR3 is 14 residues long. The complete variable domain, with remaining parts taken from reference TRBV19 and TRBJ2-1, reads DGGITQSPKYLFRKEGQNVTLSCEQNLNHDAMYWYRQDPGQGLRLIYYSQIVNDFQKGDIAEGYSVSREKKESFPLTVTSAQKNPTAFYLCASSSGRVFNEQFFGPGTRLTVL.